This TCR beta chain was profiled in a study of blood T cell repertoires in COVID-19. Whole-study context: T cells, B-cell-depleted T cells, or PBMCs supplied cDNA or gDNA.

Data came from immunoSEQ multiplex PCR; TCRdb stores just in-frame clones and leaves some out. Of about 250,000 clones listed, around 88% were seen once; the top ten hold roughly 8.6%. The material sequenced was peripheral blood. This receptor was identified in a man in his forties or fifties with active or convalescent COVID-19.

CDR3 DNA sequence: TGCGCCAGCAGCTTGGAAGGACACTCCACCAATGGCTACACCTTC. It encodes CASSLEGHSTNGYTF. This rearrangement joins TRBV5-1 to TRBJ1-2, with a tentative D call TRBD1 (5 bases). CDR1 SGHRS and CDR2 YFSETQ come from the germline V gene. With 0 bases removed from V and 6 bases from J, the gap between germline ends came to 15 bases. There are 15 residues in the CDR3.